This T cell receptor beta chain originates from a study of blood T cells in healthy people across ages. Study details: Using template switching, researchers captured about one barcoded beta molecule for each two T cells. Study-wide results and limits: Whereas aged donors had fewer naive CD4+ cells, long-lived donors had more of them and higher diversity.

A second PCR, run for roughly 7 to 11 cycles, used a sample-barcoded 5' primer plus a J-beta primer mix. One entry per CDR3 protein, called by TCRdb with MiXCR from the 5' RACE reads. Of over 1.5 million distinct CDR3 sequences listed, 49% are singletons. Germline values: CDR1 MNHEY, CDR2 SVGEGT. Trimming cost V 8 bases and J 1 base, with 18 bases left between them. The CDR3 is 16 residues long. Comments on this clonotype: Antigen unknown.

What was sequenced was blood. This chain uses TRBV6-2 or TRBV6-3 with TRBJ1-5, with D perhaps matching TRBD1 (5 bases). This TCR was recovered from a woman aged 40-49 years in good health. The CDR3 DNA sequence: TGTGCCAGCCGGCATATCGGGGGGTTGAGCAATCAGCCCCAGCATTTT. This translates into CASRHIGGLSNQPQHF.